The entry below describes one T cell receptor (beta chain). Measured with immunoSEQ multiplex PCR; TCRdb has only the in-frame clones, and not every one. The sample shows under 40,000 clones, approximately 92% of them seen only once. This specimen comes from a study of T cell changes during pregnancy in multiple sclerosis. The V gene lost 4 bases and the J gene lost 5 bases, with 8 bases spanning the gap. This CDR3 has 12 amino acids. Looked up from germline, CDR1 is MNHNS and CDR2 is SASEGT. The source was CD8+ T cells from peripheral blood mononuclear cells, collected before pregnancy. V usage is TRBV6-1 and J usage is TRBJ1-1; D gene uncertain. This clonotype was sampled from a female donor with multiple sclerosis, enrolled in a pregnancy study. The CDR3 coding sequence is TGTGCCAGCAGTGTCGGGGTAACTGAAGCTTTCTTT. Protein sequence: CASSVGVTEAFF.